This TCR beta chain was observed in a study of shared clonotypes between healthy human individuals. Findings of the study overall: Of the naive CD4 clonotypes, around 5% were shared across several donors. At large depth, rarefaction still showed sorted-subset sequencing to be incomplete. Memory subsets generally showed lower estimated richness than naive subsets.

The germline gives CDR1 MGHDK, CDR2 SYGVNS. The CDR3 loop spans 14 amino acids. V was pared by 3 bases and J by 5 bases, with 6 bases of the junction left unmatched. The deep-level immunoSEQ assay was used. Profiled with immunoSEQ multiplex PCR; TCRdb holds only in-frame clones, not every one. Among about 2 million clones listed, 90% to 95% were seen once. Turning to this clone: Its specificity is unknown.

Material for sequencing was naive CD4+ T cells sorted from blood. Subset of the sample: CD45RA+ positively selected. This TCR derives from a man between 18 and 29 years old in good health. This chain links TRBV25-1 with TRBJ2-5; 7 positions agree with TRBD2. As DNA, the CDR3 is TGTGCCAGCAGTGACCGACTAGCTTGGGAGACCCAGTACTTC. Its translation is CASSDRLAWETQYF.